This T cell receptor beta chain stems from a study of T cell responses to AZD1222 COVID-19 vaccine. Study information: Second doses that came at about 4 or about 12 weeks were put together.

General study findings and limits: Only 5 or 6 AZD1222 recipients were seropositive at baseline. Per reports, nearly half of all spike-specific TCRs target regions that are unmutated in variants. Compared with day 0, the breadth and depth of the Spike-specific TCR repertoire rose significantly after two doses of AZD1222.

Generated by immunoSEQ multiplex PCR, the TCRdb table keeps only in-frame clones and is missing some. The sample holds approximately 140,000 clones, 85% to 95% seen once. In the case of this clone: Its antigen is still unknown.

Germline V CDR1 and CDR2: MNHEY, SVGEGT. The V end was cut by 1 base, the J end by 9 bases, with 13 bases between. CDR3 size: 14 residues. The starting material was peripheral blood, obtained on day 0 of AZD1222 vaccination. This chain uses TRBV6-2 or TRBV6-3 with TRBJ2-1, with D hard to call. This receptor was identified in an adult in good health. The CDR3 protein is CASSYFLRRGEQFF. The CDR3, as DNA: TGTGCCAGCAGTTACTTCCTAAGGCGTGGTGAGCAGTTCTTC.